This record covers a single T cell receptor (beta chain). This clone's antigen is unknown. The sample holds no much larger clone one base away, and base qualities are not on file. The sample originates from a study of T cells in localized non-small cell lung cancer (dated by TCRdb to about 2020). General notes on the study: Comparing tumors with uninvolved tumor-adjacent lungs, the study looked at the T cell repertoires of hundreds of patients with early-stage NSCLC. All 240 or so NSCLC patients in the cohort were treatment-naive and had localized lung tumors that were resected. The mean age of the NSCLC patients was roughly 70 years, with approximately 130 men and 100 to 110 women.

TCR beta CDR3 regions were sequenced from DNA using the immunoSEQ Assay. The paper's processing steps were these. T cell density was computed as TCR beta template counts normalized to usable DNA estimated by amplifying housekeeping genes. The preseqR package was used to estimate richness by extrapolating to 400,000 templates for PBMC samples and to 120,000 templates for tissue samples. Clonality was taken to be one minus Pielou's evenness. Tissue-enriched TCRs were identified by differential abundance testing using productive amino-acid clonotypes, minimum total count 5 and alpha 0.1. The Jaccard Index and the Morisita Overlap Index were used to measure how much the repertoires overlapped between compartments. GLIPH grouped TCR beta CDR3s together with public tetramer-defined viral CDR3s, and a viral motif had to include at least three viral sequences and show V-gene enrichment. TCRdb obtained this table from immuneACCESS and retained in-frame rearrangements with V and J assigned. These tables miss some clones; where compared with another copy, unresolved V genes account for less than half of the shortfall, and the remainder is unexplained. That table supplies the V and J calls and clone size; D and trimming were determined from the DNA. The sample yields about 53,000 clones; approximately 88% were counted once. Together, the top ten hold about a sixth of the sample.

The germline V gene yields MNHEY for CDR1 and SVGAGI for CDR2. V is pared back by 4 bases and J by 5 bases, with 14 bases lying between the germline termini. The CDR3 holds 14 amino acids from the cysteine to the phenylalanine. Only the CDR3 DNA stays, 42 bases, in frame from base 1. General findings and caveats noted by the study authors: A median of around 60 of the top 100 tumor clones turned up in the paired uninvolved adjacent lung, and around 27 of those clones also ranked among the top 100 of that same adjacent lung. Higher T cell density in blood was associated with longer overall survival, whereas higher clonality in adjacent lung was associated with shorter survival. Because multi-region tumor sequencing was not performed, intratumor heterogeneity could not be ruled out. Uninvolved tumor-adjacent lung showed the highest T cell clonality, higher than tumor, which suggests more focused antigenic responses in the uninvolved tumor-adjacent lung. Because the study design was exploratory, TCR variables were selected using unadjusted p-values without false-discovery rate correction.

At diagnosis, peripheral blood, uninvolved tumor-adjacent lung and tumor were collected and were preserved as a mix of fresh-frozen and FFPE material. For TCR repertoire profiling, blood samples were analyzed in the form of peripheral blood mononuclear cells. Sequenced here: peripheral blood mononuclear cells, sampled before any cancer treatment. The TCR sequence derives from a man between 35 and 75 years old with stage III lung adenocarcinoma. The V gene is TRBV6-5 and the J gene is TRBJ1-1; 6 matching bases give a weak D call of TRBD1. The bases read TGTGCCAGCAGTTTAACGGGACATGGGACTGAAGCTTTCTTT. The translation is CASSLTGHGTEAFF.